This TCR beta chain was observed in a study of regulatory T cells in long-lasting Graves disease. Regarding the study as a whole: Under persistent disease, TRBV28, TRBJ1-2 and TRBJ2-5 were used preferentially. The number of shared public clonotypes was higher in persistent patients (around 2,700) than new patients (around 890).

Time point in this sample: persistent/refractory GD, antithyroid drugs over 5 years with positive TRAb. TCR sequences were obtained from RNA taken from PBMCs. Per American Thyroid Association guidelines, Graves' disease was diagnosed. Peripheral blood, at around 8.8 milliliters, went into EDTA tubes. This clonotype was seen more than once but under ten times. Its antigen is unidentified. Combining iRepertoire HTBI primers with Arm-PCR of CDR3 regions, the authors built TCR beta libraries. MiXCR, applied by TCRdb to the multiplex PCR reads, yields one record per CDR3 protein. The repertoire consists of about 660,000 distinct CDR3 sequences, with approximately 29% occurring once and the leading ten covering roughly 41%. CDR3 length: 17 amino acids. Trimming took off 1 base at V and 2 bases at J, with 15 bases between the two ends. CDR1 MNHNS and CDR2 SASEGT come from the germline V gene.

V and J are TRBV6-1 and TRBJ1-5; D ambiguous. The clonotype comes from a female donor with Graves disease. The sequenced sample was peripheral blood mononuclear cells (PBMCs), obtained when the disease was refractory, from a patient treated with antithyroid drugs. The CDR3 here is CASSEVDVGVGNQPQHF. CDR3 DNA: TGTGCCAGCAGTGAAGTGGACGTCGGTGTGGGCAATCAGCCCCAGCATTTT.